These 18 T cell receptor beta chains came from one sample sequenced in a study of blood T cell repertoires in COVID-19. This table comes from immunoSEQ multiplex PCR, and its TCRdb copy is limited to in-frame clones, with some not included. Found here are more than 95,000 clones, 70% to 90% of them singletons; the top ten hold around 3.1%. Input material: peripheral blood. The receptor source for this set is a man aged 50 to 60 in a cohort sampled during active COVID-19.

The chain links TRBV7-9 to TRBJ2-2; no clear D gene. Germline V gene lookup returns CDR1 SEHNR and CDR2 FQNEAQ (reference sequence). V was trimmed by 2 bases and J by 6 bases, leaving 10 bases between them. There are 14 residues in the CDR3. The CDR3 spells CASSLFEAPGELFF. The CDR3 region has the DNA TGTGCCAGCAGCTTATTTGAGGCCCCCGGGGAGCTGTTTTTT.

The V call is TRBV5-6, the J call TRBJ2-7; D possibly corresponds to TRBD2 (7 bases). Germline V gene sequence: CDR1 SGHDT, CDR2 YYEEEE. The CDR3 runs to 13 residues. Trimming stripped 4 bases from V and 7 bases from J, with 15 bases between. In nucleotides, the CDR3 is TGTGCCAGCAGCCAGAGGGGGGGACGGGAGCAGTACGTC. Its translation is CASSQRGGREQYV.

The CDR3: CASSSWPYNEQFF. DNA of the CDR3: TGTGCCAGCAGCTCGTGGCCCTACAATGAGCAGTTCTTC. This chain connects TRBV6-6 to TRBJ2-1; D gene uncertain. The CDR3 has 13 residues. V was pared by 6 bases and J by 2 bases, with 8 bases between. In germline, CDR1 is MNHNY, CDR2 SVGAGI (reference sequence).

The J gene is TRBJ2-3, the V gene TRBV7-2; 9 positions agree with TRBD2. The CDR3 loop spans 17 amino acids. V gave up 1 base and J gave up 0 bases; unmatched junction bases: 5. In germline, CDR1 is SGHTA, CDR2 FQGNSA. CDR3 in DNA: TGTGCCAGCAGCTTAGAGTCTAGCGGGACTAGCACAGATACGCAGTATTTT. It yields the protein CASSLESSGTSTDTQYF.

The chain recombines TRBV11-2 with TRBJ2-1; 7 bases match TRBD1. This CDR3 is built from 18 residues. Germline values: CDR1 SGHAT, CDR2 FQNNGV. The ends lost 5 bases at V and 6 bases at J; junction bases unmatched: 19. The CDR3 here is CASSGPLSYRGGSNEQFF. In DNA, the CDR3 is TGTGCCAGCAGCGGCCCCCTTTCGTATAGAGGGGGCTCCAATGAGCAGTTCTTC.

The gene calls are TRBV7-6 and TRBJ2-1; TRBD2 might be the D (7 bases). This CDR3 spans 15 amino acids. Trimming took 3 bases from V and 4 from J, leaving 13 bases between them. CDR1 SGHVS and CDR2 FNYEAQ come from the germline V gene. The chain's CDR3 is CASSLTRGAYNEQFF. The CDR3 nucleotides are TGTGCCAGCAGCTTGACCCGGGGGGCTTACAATGAGCAGTTCTTC.

The rearrangement joins TRBV5-1 to TRBJ1-1; 8 bases match TRBD1. This CDR3 region has 13 residues. V gave up 3 bases and J gave up 7 bases; unmatched junction bases: 5. Germline assignment: CDR1 SGHRS and CDR2 YFSETQ. CDR3 in DNA: TGCGCCAGCAGCTCCGGACAGGGCGGTGAAGCTTTCTTT. It is translated as CASSSGQGGEAFF.

CDR3 amino acids: CASSEQTGVPTPLHF. DNA of the CDR3: TGTGCCAGCAGTGAACAGACAGGGGTACCGACACCCCTCCACTTT. The chain is built from TRBV6-1 and TRBJ1-6, with 8 bases aligning to TRBD1. The CDR3 length is 15 residues. V was clipped by 2 bases and J by 11 bases; unmatched bases: 8. Germline values: CDR1 MNHNS, CDR2 SASEGT.

This chain joins TRBV9 and TRBJ2-2; D possibly corresponds to TRBD1 (6 bases). CDR3 length: 15 amino acids. V was clipped by 2 bases and J by 0 bases, with 8 bases between them. In germline, CDR1 is SGDLS, CDR2 YYNGEE. CDR3 DNA: TGTGCCAGCAGCGTTGGGACATCGAACACCGGGGAGCTGTTTTTT. As protein: CASSVGTSNTGELFF.

The V and J genes are TRBV13 and TRBJ2-1; 7 nucleotides agree with TRBD1. The CDR3 contains 15 residues. Per germline, CDR1 PRHDT and CDR2 FYEKMQ (reference sequence). With V trimmed by 5 bases and J by 2 bases, 6 bases remained unmatched. This chain's CDR3 is CASSVRGPAYNEQFF. DNA of the CDR3: TGTGCCAGCAGCGTAAGGGGGCCCGCCTACAATGAGCAGTTCTTC.

The chain combines TRBV2 with TRBJ2-1; 7 bases align to TRBD1. This CDR3 has 14 amino acids. V shed 7 bases, J shed 2 bases, and the junction held 5 bases outside the gene matches. The V gene's germline CDR1 is SNHLY and CDR2 FYNNEI. The CDR3 bases are TGTGCCAGCACCCAAGGGACAGCCTACAATGAGCAGTTCTTC. Translation gives CASTQGTAYNEQFF.

The chain couples TRBV7-9 to TRBJ2-5; D is unclear. V dropped 4 bases and J dropped 2 bases, with 2 bases sitting between them. Germline V gene sequence: CDR1 SEHNR, CDR2 FQNEAQ (reference sequence). The CDR3 sequence is 11 residues long. CDR3 coding DNA: TGTGCCAGCAGCTCTCAAGAGACCCAGTACTTC. Protein sequence: CASSSQETQYF.

This chain links TRBV29-1 with TRBJ1-2; possibly TRBD1 for D (6 bases). With 3 bases removed from V and 7 bases from J, the gap between germline ends came to 24 bases. The germline CDR1 and CDR2 sequences are SQVTM and ANQGSEA. There are 16 residues in the CDR3. CDR3 sequence: CSVEVSGQSRGAGYTF. Written as DNA, the CDR3 is TGCAGCGTTGAGGTGTCTGGTCAGTCTCGGGGGGCTGGCTACACCTTC.

The V gene is TRBV2, the J gene TRBJ2-1; D perhaps matches TRBD2 (5 bases). CDR1 and CDR2 (germline): SNHLY, FYNNEI. V was cut by 3 bases and J by 5 bases, with 8 bases left in between. CDR3 length equals 13 residues. The CDR3 loop is CASSDGRDNEQFF. Written as DNA, the CDR3 is TGTGCCAGCAGTGACGGGCGGGACAATGAGCAGTTCTTC.

V and J are TRBV24-1 and TRBJ2-5; D remains ambiguous. V lost 5 bases and J 6 bases, leaving 6 bases between the germline ends. The germline V gene has CDR1 KGHDR and CDR2 SFDVKD. The CDR3 contains 11 residues. DNA of the CDR3: TGTGCCACCAGTGGCGAGAAGACCCAGTACTTC. Encoded protein: CATSGEKTQYF.

V and J are TRBV6-4 and TRBJ2-3, with 11 bases that match TRBD2. Per the germline V gene, CDR1 is MRHNA and CDR2 is SNTAGT. The J segment lost 5 bases and the V segment lost 6 bases, leaving 10 bases of the junction unmatched. The CDR3 consists of 16 residues. CDR3 residues: CASSALAGGRGDTQYF. In nucleotides, the CDR3 is TGTGCCAGCAGCGCCCTAGCGGGGGGCCGTGGAGATACGCAGTATTTT.

V is TRBV3-1 (or the pseudogene TRBV3-2) and J is TRBJ1-2, with 7 positions matching TRBD1. The CDR3 length is 17 residues. Germline V gene lookup returns CDR1 LGHDT and CDR2 YNNKEL (reference sequence). Trimming cost V 4 bases and J 1 base; bases outside gene matches: 12. The CDR3 region has the DNA TGTGCCAGCAGCCTTGACAGGGCCAAACTAGTTAACTATGGCTACACCTTC. Its protein is CASSLDRAKLVNYGYTF.

The chain joins TRBV15 to TRBJ2-5, with 7 positions matching TRBD1. The V gene end was trimmed by 0 bases and the J gene end by 2 bases; junction bases not matched to a gene: 9. The CDR3 contains 17 residues. CDR1 is LNHNV and CDR2 is YYDKDF in the germline V gene (reference sequence). The DNA of the CDR3 is TGTGCCACCAGCAGAGATATCTACCGGGACAGACAAGAGACCCAGTACTTC. This encodes CATSRDIYRDRQETQYF.